This TCR beta chain appears in the sequencing data of a study of early T cells in non-severe SARS-CoV-2 infection. Germline CDR1 is DFQATT and CDR2 is SNEGSKA (reference sequence). CDR3 length: 15 amino acids. The trim removed 3 bases at V and 7 bases at J, leaving 11 bases unmatched. This clonotype is judged medium-sized (0.01 to 0.1%). TCRdb processed the 5' RACE reads anew with MiXCR; each CDR3 protein has one entry. The table shows about 88,000 distinct CDR3 sequences, with 15% occurring only once. The sample comprised whole blood. The J gene is TRBJ2-1, the V gene TRBV20-1, with 8 bases identical to TRBD2. The sequence came from an adult who was a healthcare worker with PCR-confirmed SARS-CoV-2 infection or an uninfected control (not recorded which). DNA for the CDR3: TGCAGTGCTAGGGATAGCGGGATGTCTTGGAATGAGCAGTTCTTC. This codes for CSARDSGMSWNEQFF.